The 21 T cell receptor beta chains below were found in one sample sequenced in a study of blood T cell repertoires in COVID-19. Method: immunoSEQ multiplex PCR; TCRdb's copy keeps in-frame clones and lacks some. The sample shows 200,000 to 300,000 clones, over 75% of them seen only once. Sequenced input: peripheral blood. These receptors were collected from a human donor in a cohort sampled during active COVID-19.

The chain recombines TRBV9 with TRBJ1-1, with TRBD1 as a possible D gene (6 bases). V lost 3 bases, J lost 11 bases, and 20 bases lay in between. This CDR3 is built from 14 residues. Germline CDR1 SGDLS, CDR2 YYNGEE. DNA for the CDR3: TGTGCCAGCAGCGATAGACAGGCGTCCGGAGTGGCTTTCTTT. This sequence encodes CASSDRQASGVAFF.

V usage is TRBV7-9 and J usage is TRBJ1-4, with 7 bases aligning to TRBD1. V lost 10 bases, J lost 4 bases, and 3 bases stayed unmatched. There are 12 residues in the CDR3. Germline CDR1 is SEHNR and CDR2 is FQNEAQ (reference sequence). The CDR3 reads CATGTVNEKLFF. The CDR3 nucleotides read TGTGCCACCGGGACAGTTAATGAAAAACTGTTTTTT. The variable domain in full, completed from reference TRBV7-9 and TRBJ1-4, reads DTGVSQNPRHKITKRGQNVTFRCDPISEHNRLYWYRQTLGQGPEFLTYFQNEAQLEKSRLLSDRFSAERPKGSFSTLEIQRTEQGDSAMYLCATGTVNEKLFFGSGTQLSVL.

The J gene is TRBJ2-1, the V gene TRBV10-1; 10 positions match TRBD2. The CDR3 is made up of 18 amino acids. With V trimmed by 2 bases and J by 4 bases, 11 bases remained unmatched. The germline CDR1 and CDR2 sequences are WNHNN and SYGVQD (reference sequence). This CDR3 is CASSENPSGGIWYNEQFF. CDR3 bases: TGCGCCAGCAGTGAGAATCCTAGCGGGGGTATTTGGTACAATGAGCAGTTCTTC.

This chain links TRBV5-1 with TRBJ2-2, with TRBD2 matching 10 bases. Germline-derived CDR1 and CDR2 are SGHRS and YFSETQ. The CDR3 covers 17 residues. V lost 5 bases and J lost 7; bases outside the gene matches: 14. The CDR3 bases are TGCGCCAGCAGACCAACCAGGACTAGCGGTAGTGTCGGGGAGCTGTTTTTT. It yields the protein CASRPTRTSGSVGELFF. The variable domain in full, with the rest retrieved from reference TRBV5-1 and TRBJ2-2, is KAGVTQTPRYLIKTRGQQVTLSCSPISGHRSVSWYQQTPGQGLQFLFEYFSETQRNKGNFPGRFSGRQFSNSRSEMNVSTLELGDSALYLCASRPTRTSGSVGELFFGEGSRLTVL.

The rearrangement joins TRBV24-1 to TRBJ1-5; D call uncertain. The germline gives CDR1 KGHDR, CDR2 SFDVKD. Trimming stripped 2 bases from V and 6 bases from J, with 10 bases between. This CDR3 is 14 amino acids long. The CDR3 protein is CATSDSSTRQPQHF. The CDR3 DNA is TGTGCCACCAGTGATTCTTCAACACGTCAGCCCCAGCATTTT.

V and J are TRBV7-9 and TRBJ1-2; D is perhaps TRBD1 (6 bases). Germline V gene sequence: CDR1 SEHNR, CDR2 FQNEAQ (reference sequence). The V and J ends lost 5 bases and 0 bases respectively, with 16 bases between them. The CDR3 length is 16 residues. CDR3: CASSPGGAEANYGYTF. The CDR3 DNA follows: TGTGCCAGCAGCCCGGGGGGGGCCGAAGCTAACTATGGCTACACCTTC.

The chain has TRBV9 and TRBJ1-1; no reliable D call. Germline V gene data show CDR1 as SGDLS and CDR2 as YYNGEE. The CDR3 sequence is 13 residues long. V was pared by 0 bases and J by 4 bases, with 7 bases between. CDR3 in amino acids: CASSVVAGTEAFF. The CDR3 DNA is TGTGCCAGCAGCGTAGTTGCGGGCACTGAAGCTTTCTTT. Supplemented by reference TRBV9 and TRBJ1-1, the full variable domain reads DSGVTQTPKHLITATGQRVTLRCSPRSGDLSVYWYQQSLDQGLQFLIQYYNGEERAKGNILERFSAQQFPDLHSELNLSSLELGDSALYFCASSVVAGTEAFFGQGTRLTVV.

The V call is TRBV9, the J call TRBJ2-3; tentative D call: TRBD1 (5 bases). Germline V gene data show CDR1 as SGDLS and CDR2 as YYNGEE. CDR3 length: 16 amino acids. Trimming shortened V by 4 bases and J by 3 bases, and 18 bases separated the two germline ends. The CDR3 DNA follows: TGTGCCAGCAGCCTTGCAACGTTGGGGCCGACAGATACGCAGTATTTT. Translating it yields CASSLATLGPTDTQYF.

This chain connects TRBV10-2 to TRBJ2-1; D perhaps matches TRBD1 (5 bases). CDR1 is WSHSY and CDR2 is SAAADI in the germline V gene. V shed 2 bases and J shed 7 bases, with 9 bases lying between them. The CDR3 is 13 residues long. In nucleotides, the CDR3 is TGCGCCAGCAGTGAGGCCCCAGGGAATGAGCAGTTCTTC. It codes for CASSEAPGNEQFF.

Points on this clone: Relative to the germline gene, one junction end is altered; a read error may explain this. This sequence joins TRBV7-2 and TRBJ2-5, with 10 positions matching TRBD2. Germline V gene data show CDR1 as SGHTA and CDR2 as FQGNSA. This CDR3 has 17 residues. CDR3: CASSLDPAGGTLEAQYF. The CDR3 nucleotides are TGTGCCAGCAGCTTAGATCCAGCGGGAGGGACTTTAGAGGCCCAGTACTTC.

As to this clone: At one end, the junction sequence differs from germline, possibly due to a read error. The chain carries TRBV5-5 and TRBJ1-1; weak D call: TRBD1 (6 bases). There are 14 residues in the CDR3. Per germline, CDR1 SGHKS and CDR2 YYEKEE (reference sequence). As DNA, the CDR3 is TGTGCCAGCAGCTTGGGACTGGGACACACCGAAGCTTTCTTT. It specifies CASSLGLGHTEAFF.

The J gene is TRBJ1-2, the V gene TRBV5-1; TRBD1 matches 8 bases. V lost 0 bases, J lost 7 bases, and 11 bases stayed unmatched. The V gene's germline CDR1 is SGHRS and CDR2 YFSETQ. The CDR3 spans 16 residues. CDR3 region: CASSLDALRGRRGYTF. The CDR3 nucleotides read TGCGCCAGCAGCTTGGACGCCCTCAGGGGGCGCCGTGGCTACACCTTC.

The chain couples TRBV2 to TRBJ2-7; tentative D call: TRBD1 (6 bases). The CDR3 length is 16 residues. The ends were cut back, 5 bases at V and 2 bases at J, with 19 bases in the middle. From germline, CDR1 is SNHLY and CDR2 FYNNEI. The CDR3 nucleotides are TGTGCCAGCAGTCCCGGGACAATGAGAACAGCCTACGAGCAGTACTTC. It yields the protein CASSPGTMRTAYEQYF.

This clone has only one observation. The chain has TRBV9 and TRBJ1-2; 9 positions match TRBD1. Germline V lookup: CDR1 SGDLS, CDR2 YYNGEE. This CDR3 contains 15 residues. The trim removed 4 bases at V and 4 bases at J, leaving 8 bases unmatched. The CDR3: CASSPTGQGSYGYTF. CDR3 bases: TGTGCCAGCAGCCCTACCGGACAGGGGAGCTATGGCTACACCTTC.

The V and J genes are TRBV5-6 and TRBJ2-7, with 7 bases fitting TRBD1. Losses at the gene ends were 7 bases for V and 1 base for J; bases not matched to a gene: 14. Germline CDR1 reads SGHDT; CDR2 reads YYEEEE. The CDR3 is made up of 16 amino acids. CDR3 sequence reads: CASGPWTGPDSYEQYF. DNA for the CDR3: TGTGCCAGCGGACCGTGGACAGGTCCTGATTCCTACGAGCAGTACTTC.

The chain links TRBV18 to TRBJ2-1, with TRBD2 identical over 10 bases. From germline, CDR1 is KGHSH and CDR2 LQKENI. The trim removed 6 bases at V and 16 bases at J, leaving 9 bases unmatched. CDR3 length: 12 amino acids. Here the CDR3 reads CASSPTSGNHFF. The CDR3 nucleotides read TGTGCCAGCTCCCCAACTAGCGGGAATCATTTCTTC.

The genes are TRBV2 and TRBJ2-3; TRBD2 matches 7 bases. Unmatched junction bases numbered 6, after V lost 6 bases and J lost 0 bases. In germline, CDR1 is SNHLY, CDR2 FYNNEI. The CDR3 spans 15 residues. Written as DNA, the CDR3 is TGTGCCAGCAGGGACTGGGGGGGAAGCACAGATACGCAGTATTTT. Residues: CASRDWGGSTDTQYF.

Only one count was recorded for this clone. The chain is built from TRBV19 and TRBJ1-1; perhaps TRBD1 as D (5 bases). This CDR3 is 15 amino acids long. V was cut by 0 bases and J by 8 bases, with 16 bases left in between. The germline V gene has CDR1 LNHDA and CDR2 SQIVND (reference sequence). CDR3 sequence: CASSIDLGLRIEAFF. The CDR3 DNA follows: TGTGCCAGTAGTATAGATTTGGGACTGAGAATCGAAGCTTTCTTT.

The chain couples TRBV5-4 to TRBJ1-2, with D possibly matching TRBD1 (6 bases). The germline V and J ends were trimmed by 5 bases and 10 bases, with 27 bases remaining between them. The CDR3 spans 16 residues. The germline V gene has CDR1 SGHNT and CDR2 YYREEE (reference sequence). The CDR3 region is CASRQDPGRGVGDYTF. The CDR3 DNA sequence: TGTGCCAGCAGACAAGACCCAGGGAGGGGGGTCGGGGACTACACCTTC.

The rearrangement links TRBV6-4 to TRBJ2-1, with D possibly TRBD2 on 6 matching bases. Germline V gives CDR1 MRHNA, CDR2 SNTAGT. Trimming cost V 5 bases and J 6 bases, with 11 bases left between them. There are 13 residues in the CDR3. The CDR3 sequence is CASSNGGGNEQFF. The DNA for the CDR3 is TGTGCCAGCAGTAACGGGGGTGGCAATGAGCAGTTCTTC.

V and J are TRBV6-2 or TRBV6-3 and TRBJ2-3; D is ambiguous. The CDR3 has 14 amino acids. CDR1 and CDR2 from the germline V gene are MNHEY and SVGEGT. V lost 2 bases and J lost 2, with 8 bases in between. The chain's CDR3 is CASSYLRFTDTQYF. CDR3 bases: TGTGCCAGCAGTTACCTCAGGTTCACAGATACGCAGTATTTT.